These 3 T cell receptor beta chains were sequenced from one sample in a study of blood T cell repertoires in COVID-19. The table came from immunoSEQ multiplex PCR; TCRdb's copy has only in-frame clones and leaves some out. Of over 45,000 clones in the sample, about 89% are singletons; the top ten hold approximately 8%. The sample consisted of peripheral blood. The receptors originated from a woman in her sixties or seventies with active or convalescent COVID-19.

This sequence joins TRBV7-2 and TRBJ1-2, with D possibly TRBD1 on 5 matching bases. This CDR3 has 16 residues. Per germline, CDR1 SGHTA and CDR2 FQGNSA. Trimming stripped 2 bases from V and 3 bases from J, with 16 bases between. CDR3 sequence reads: CASSLWGGAGDYGYTF. CDR3 bases: TGTGCCAGCAGCTTATGGGGGGGTGCCGGAGACTATGGCTACACCTTC.

The rearrangement uses TRBV9 and TRBJ2-3; D not certain. Trimming removed 0 bases at V and 0 bases at J, with 5 bases between. This CDR3 is 14 amino acids long. Per the germline V gene, CDR1 is SGDLS and CDR2 is YYNGEE. The CDR3 loop reads CASSVDTSTDTQYF. The CDR3 nucleotides read TGTGCCAGCAGCGTAGACACAAGCACAGATACGCAGTATTTT.

V usage is TRBV14 and J usage is TRBJ2-3, with 13 positions matching TRBD2. V dropped 5 bases and J dropped 3; count of bases not matched to a gene: 2. Germline CDR1 is SGHDN and CDR2 is FVKESK. The CDR3 has 15 residues. The DNA of the CDR3 is TGTGCCAGCAGCGGACTAGCGGGGGTAACAGATACGCAGTATTTT. Residues: CASSGLAGVTDTQYF.